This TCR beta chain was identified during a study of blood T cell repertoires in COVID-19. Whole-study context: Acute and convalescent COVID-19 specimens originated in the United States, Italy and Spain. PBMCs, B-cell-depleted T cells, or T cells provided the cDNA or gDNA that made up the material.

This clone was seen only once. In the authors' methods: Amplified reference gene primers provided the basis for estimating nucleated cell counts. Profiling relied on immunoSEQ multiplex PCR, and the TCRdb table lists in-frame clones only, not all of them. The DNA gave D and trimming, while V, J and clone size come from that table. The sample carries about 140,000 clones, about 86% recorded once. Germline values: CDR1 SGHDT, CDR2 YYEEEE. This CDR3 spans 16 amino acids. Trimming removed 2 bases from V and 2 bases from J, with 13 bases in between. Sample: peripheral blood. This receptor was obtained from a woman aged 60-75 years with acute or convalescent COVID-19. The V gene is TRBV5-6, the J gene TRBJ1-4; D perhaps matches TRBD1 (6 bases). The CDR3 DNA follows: TGTGCCAGCAGCTTAGGGGGAAAGCAGACTAATGAAAAACTGTTTTTT. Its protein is CASSLGGKQTNEKLFF. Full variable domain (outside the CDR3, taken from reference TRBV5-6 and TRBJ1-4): DAGVTQSPTHLIKTRGQQVTLRCSPKSGHDTVSWYQQALGQGPQFIFQYYEEEERQRGNFPDRFSGHQFPNYSSELNVNALLLGDSALYLCASSLGGKQTNEKLFFGSGTQLSVL.